These 27 T cell receptor beta chains were sequenced from one sample in a study of shared clonotypes between healthy human individuals. Sequenced by immunoSEQ multiplex PCR; TCRdb stores in-frame clones only, minus some. Of 2.3 million or so clones in the sample, approximately 93% are singletons; the top ten hold 0.39%. The specimen was naive CD4+ T cells from PBMCs. Sample subset: CD45RA+ positively selected. These receptors all stem from a man aged 18-30 years in good health. Some clones in this sample may be carry-over from other donors' samples.

As for this clone: Other DNA sequences in the sample encode the same CDR3. This chain links TRBV18 with TRBJ2-3; D unresolved. The V gene lost 2 bases and the J gene lost 4 bases, with 4 bases spanning the gap. The CDR3 contains 12 residues. CDR1 KGHSH and CDR2 LQKENI come from the germline V gene. For the CDR3, the DNA is TGTGCCAGCTCACCATTACCAGATACGCAGTATTTT. Its translation: CASSPLPDTQYF.

The chain is built from TRBV5-1 and TRBJ1-1, with 9 bases fitting TRBD1. Germline CDR1 and CDR2: SGHRS and YFSETQ. The CDR3 consists of 17 residues. The ends lost 0 bases at V and 1 base at J; junction bases unmatched: 7. DNA for the CDR3: TGCGCCAGCAGCTTGGGGCCGGGACAGGGTAGGAACACTGAAGCTTTCTTT. It specifies CASSLGPGQGRNTEAFF. The full variable domain, rest sourced from reference TRBV5-1 and TRBJ1-1, is KAGVTQTPRYLIKTRGQQVTLSCSPISGHRSVSWYQQTPGQGLQFLFEYFSETQRNKGNFPGRFSGRQFSNSRSEMNVSTLELGDSALYLCASSLGPGQGRNTEAFFGQGTRLTVV.

The rearrangement joins TRBV28 to TRBJ1-5; D is unresolved. The CDR3 is made up of 12 amino acids. Deletions cut 2 bases from V and 9 bases from J, with 8 bases between. From germline, CDR1 is MDHEN and CDR2 SYDVKM. In DNA, the CDR3 is TGTGCCAGCAGTTTAGGGTTTGGGCCCCAGCATTTT. Translating it yields CASSLGFGPQHF.

The J gene is TRBJ2-5, the V gene TRBV7-4; 14 bases fit TRBD2. With V trimmed by 2 bases and J by 3 bases, 14 bases remained unmatched. In germline, CDR1 is SGHVT, CDR2 SQSDAQ. The CDR3 is 20 residues long. The CDR3 loop is CASSLYKRGRTSGRKETQYF. Written as DNA, the CDR3 is TGTGCCAGCAGCTTATATAAGCGTGGGAGGACTAGCGGGAGGAAAGAGACCCAGTACTTC.

A remark on this clone: The identical CDR3 is also encoded by other nucleotide sequences in the sample. The chain is built from TRBV6-6 and TRBJ2-3; no clear D gene. The germline CDR1 and CDR2 sequences are MNHNY and SVGAGI (reference sequence). The CDR3 spans 12 residues. V lost 5 bases, J lost 2 bases, and 5 bases lay in between. For the CDR3, the DNA is TGTGCCAGCAGTCCGAACACAGATACGCAGTATTTT. Amino acid sequence: CASSPNTDTQYF.

This sequence joins TRBV5-1 and TRBJ2-7; 8 positions match TRBD1. This CDR3 region has 14 residues. Germline V lookup: CDR1 SGHRS, CDR2 YFSETQ. V trimming: 1 base; J trimming: 5 bases; junction bases outside the gene matches: 5. The CDR3 sequence: CASSLMTGDDEQYF. CDR3 bases: TGCGCCAGCAGCTTGATGACAGGGGATGACGAGCAGTACTTC.

The chain carries TRBV21-1 and TRBJ2-5; the DNA was not compared with TRBD2, the D call given in the table. TRBV21-1 is a pseudogene. CDR3 length: 18 residues. CDR3 sequence (DNA): TGTGCCAGCAGCACCTGGACTAGCGGGAGGGCCCTCCAAGAGACCCAGTACTTC. Encoded protein: CASSTWTSGRALQETQYF.

This clone is a singleton in its sample. CDR3 DNA sequence: TGTGCCAGCAGTCCCCGTCGGGGCAGGGCCACTGAAGCTTTCTTT. Amino acid sequence: CASSPRRGRATEAFF. J is TRBJ1-1 and V is TRBV28, with a weak D call TRBD1 (5 bases). Trimming removed 5 bases from V and 4 bases from J, with 17 bases in between. Per germline, CDR1 MDHEN and CDR2 SYDVKM. The CDR3 runs to 15 residues.

The V call is TRBV27, the J call TRBJ1-5; TRBD1 agrees at 10 bases. The CDR3 runs 17 residues. The V gene's germline CDR1 is MNHEY and CDR2 SMNVEV (reference sequence). V lost 5 bases to trimming and J lost 7 bases; unmatched junction nucleotides: 14. The CDR3 coding sequence is TGTGCCAGCAGTCCTCGGACAGGGGGTTATCACACACAGCCCCAGCATTTT. Translated, it gives CASSPRTGGYHTQPQHF.

V is TRBV10-3 and J is TRBJ2-4; D is perhaps TRBD2 (6 bases). V lost 0 bases and J lost 1, with 13 bases in between. Germline V gene sequence: CDR1 ENHRY, CDR2 SYGVKD. The CDR3 has 17 residues. CDR3 bases: TGTGCCATCAGTGAGTCGAGAGGGGCGGGGGCCAAAAACATTCAGTACTTC. Translating gives CAISESRGAGAKNIQYF.

The chain links TRBV29-1 to TRBJ2-3, with TRBD2 matching over 8 bases. There are 15 residues in the CDR3. In germline, CDR1 is SQVTM, CDR2 ANQGSEA. J was trimmed by 1 base and V by 4 bases; bases with no gene match: 7. Here the CDR3 reads CSVVGSREGTDTQYF. As DNA, the CDR3 is TGCAGCGTTGTTGGGTCGCGGGAGGGCACAGATACGCAGTATTTT.

This chain links TRBV5-1 with TRBJ1-1; 10 bases fit TRBD1. V shed 6 bases, J shed 4 bases, and the junction held 15 bases outside the gene matches. Germline CDR1 reads SGHRS; CDR2 reads YFSETQ. The CDR3 length is 17 residues. The CDR3 region has the DNA TGCGCCAGCACCTCCGGGACAGGGGCTGGATGGAGCACTGAAGCTTTCTTT. This translates into CASTSGTGAGWSTEAFF.

The chain uses TRBV29-1 and TRBJ2-3; D perhaps matches TRBD2 (6 bases). V lost 2 bases, J lost 8 bases, and 23 bases lay in between. CDR1 and CDR2 from the germline V gene are SQVTM and ANQGSEA. This CDR3 has 16 residues. CDR3 nucleotides: TGCAGCGTTGAACGAGAACTAGCTATGGGTACCGGTACGCAGTATTTT. Encoded protein: CSVERELAMGTGTQYF.

The gene calls are TRBV9 and TRBJ2-7; possibly TRBD2 for D (6 bases). Per germline, CDR1 SGDLS and CDR2 YYNGEE. V lost 5 bases, J lost 4 bases, and 16 bases lay in between. This CDR3 is 14 amino acids long. The CDR3 spells CASSPGVTSYEQYF. The CDR3 region has the DNA TGTGCCAGCAGTCCGGGGGTGACTAGTTACGAGCAGTACTTC.

About this clone itself: The same CDR3 also results from other DNA sequences found in this sample. The V call is TRBV4-3, the J call TRBJ2-3; D might be TRBD2 (5 bases). V was clipped by 0 bases and J by 3 bases, with 7 bases between them. The CDR3 sequence is 14 residues long. From germline, CDR1 is LGHNA and CDR2 YSLEER. The CDR3, as DNA: TGCGCCAGCAGCCAAGATCGAGGGACAGATACGCAGTATTTT. Amino acid sequence: CASSQDRGTDTQYF.

The CDR3 DNA is TGTGCCAGCAGCTTGTCACCCCTAGCATCCGGGGAGCTGTTTTTT. Its translation is CASSLSPLASGELFF. The V call is TRBV5-4, the J call TRBJ2-2, with D tentatively TRBD2 (5 bases). Trimming removed 1 base from V and 6 bases from J, with 13 bases in between. Germline assignment: CDR1 SGHNT and CDR2 YYREEE (reference sequence). CDR3 length: 15 amino acids.

The chain combines TRBV19 with TRBJ2-2, with 8 bases that match TRBD2. From germline, CDR1 is LNHDA and CDR2 SQIVND (reference sequence). V lost 5 bases, J lost 13 bases, and 3 bases stayed unmatched. This CDR3 is 11 amino acids long. The CDR3 DNA sequence: TGTGCCAGTAGTCGGGAGGGAGGGCTGTTTTTT. Protein sequence: CASSREGGLFF.

The genes are TRBV28 and TRBJ1-5; 8 bases align to TRBD1. This CDR3 contains 16 residues. Unmatched junction bases numbered 8, after V lost 4 bases and J lost 3 bases. Germline CDR1 MDHEN, CDR2 SYDVKM. The CDR3 bases are TGTGCCAGCAGTTCCGTCGACAGGGGTGTCAATCAGCCCCAGCATTTT. This gives the protein CASSSVDRGVNQPQHF.

DNA of the CDR3: TGTGCCAGCAGTTACTCGGAGTCTCCCTCCGGAAACACCATATATTTT. Protein product: CASSYSESPSGNTIYF. This chain uses TRBV6-6 with TRBJ1-3, with no clear D. The CDR3 is 16 residues long. V was cut by 0 bases and J by 4 bases, with 13 bases left in between. Per germline, CDR1 MNHNY and CDR2 SVGAGI (reference sequence).

This clone was picked up one time. This sample includes further DNA sequences coding for the same CDR3. The chain links TRBV6-5 to TRBJ1-1; possibly TRBD1 for D (5 bases). Germline V lookup: CDR1 MNHEY, CDR2 SVGAGI. This CDR3 is built from 15 residues. V was shortened by 0 bases and J by 0 bases, with 8 bases between the two germline ends. CDR3 nucleotides: TGTGCCAGCAGTTACTCACGGGGGGTGAACACTGAAGCTTTCTTT. Amino acids: CASSYSRGVNTEAFF.

This sequence joins TRBV19 and TRBJ1-4; D gene ambiguous. Trimming removed 3 bases from V and 6 bases from J, with 11 bases in between. CDR1 and CDR2 (germline): LNHDA, SQIVND (reference sequence). The CDR3 is 14 amino acids. CDR3 protein: CASSIVSSYEKLFF. The DNA of the CDR3 is TGTGCCAGTAGTATTGTATCCTCCTATGAAAAACTGTTTTTT. Full variable domain (remainder filled in from reference TRBV19 and TRBJ1-4): DGGITQSPKYLFRKEGQNVTLSCEQNLNHDAMYWYRQDPGQGLRLIYYSQIVNDFQKGDIAEGYSVSREKKESFPLTVTSAQKNPTAFYLCASSIVSSYEKLFFGSGTQLSVL.

The rearrangement joins TRBV14 to TRBJ2-7; no clear D. The germline V gene has CDR1 SGHDN and CDR2 FVKESK. V lost 1 base to trimming and J lost 3 bases, with 7 bases between them. CDR3 length equals 13 residues. The CDR3 region is CASSQVTGYEQYF. The DNA for the CDR3 is TGTGCCAGCAGCCAAGTAACGGGCTACGAGCAGTACTTC.

The chain couples TRBV7-8 to TRBJ1-4; D is possibly TRBD1 (5 bases). Germline-derived CDR1 and CDR2 are SGHVS and FQNEAQ. The CDR3 covers 16 residues. The germline V and J ends were trimmed by 2 bases and 6 bases, with 16 bases remaining between them. The DNA of the CDR3 is TGTGCCAGCAGCTTATCTAGGGGACTGAGGGATGAAAAACTGTTTTTT. This codes for CASSLSRGLRDEKLFF.

The rearrangement links TRBV5-1 to TRBJ1-1, with 7 bases that match TRBD1. From germline, CDR1 is SGHRS and CDR2 YFSETQ. Trimming at V came to 1 base and at J to 6 bases, leaving 6 bases not matched to a gene. CDR3 length: 14 residues. CDR3 nucleotides: TGCGCCAGCAGCTTGATGGGAGACAGGGCTGAAGCTTTCTTT. Protein sequence: CASSLMGDRAEAFF. The whole variable domain, filled in from reference TRBV5-1 and TRBJ1-1, reads KAGVTQTPRYLIKTRGQQVTLSCSPISGHRSVSWYQQTPGQGLQFLFEYFSETQRNKGNFPGRFSGRQFSNSRSEMNVSTLELGDSALYLCASSLMGDRAEAFFGQGTRLTVV.

This clone showed up just once. CDR3: CASSSFGGLALNNEQFF. The CDR3 bases are TGTGCCAGTAGTAGCTTTGGTGGACTAGCGCTGAACAATGAGCAGTTCTTC. The V call is TRBV19, the J call TRBJ2-1, with TRBD2 matching 9 bases. This CDR3 is built from 17 residues. From germline, CDR1 is LNHDA and CDR2 SQIVND (reference sequence). The V segment lost 4 bases and the J segment 5 bases; nucleotides outside the gene matches: 12.

The chain carries TRBV4-1 and TRBJ1-5; 9 bases match TRBD1. Germline V gives CDR1 MGHRA, CDR2 YSYEKL. With 0 bases clipped from V and 5 bases from J, the junction kept 5 bases outside the gene matches. The CDR3 length is 16 residues. The CDR3 coding sequence is TGCGCCAGCAGCCAAGATACAGGGGGCGCCCATCAGCCCCAGCATTTT. Amino acids: CASSQDTGGAHQPQHF.

This chain connects TRBV19 to TRBJ2-7; D is possibly TRBD1 or TRBD2 (6 bases each). V lost 4 bases and J lost 0, with 13 bases in between. CDR3 length: 15 amino acids. The germline V gene encodes CDR1 LNHDA and CDR2 SQIVND (reference sequence). The CDR3 loop is CASSTIGGSSYEQYF. As DNA, the CDR3 is TGTGCCAGTAGTACTATAGGGGGGAGCTCCTACGAGCAGTACTTC.